The subject of this entry is one TCR beta chain. Using a J-beta primer mix together with a sample-barcoded 5' primer, a second PCR was run for about 7 to 12 cycles. Researchers report that each sample yielded at least 3 million CDR3-containing paired-end reads. TCRdb reanalysed the 5' RACE reads using MiXCR and keeps one entry per CDR3 protein. The sample lists nearly 1 million distinct CDR3 sequences; roughly 51% were seen once. These data originate in a study of blood T cells in healthy people across ages. This receptor was taken from a woman aged 55-69 years in good health. Sequences were obtained from blood.

The CDR3 loop is CSVGGQTNTEAFF. In DNA form, the CDR3 reads TGCAGCGTTGGTGGGCAGACGAACACTGAAGCTTTCTTT. The chain couples TRBV29-1 to TRBJ1-1; D gene unclear. The CDR3 has 13 amino acids. The V gene lost 4 bases and the J gene lost 1 base, with 10 bases spanning the gap. Germline V gene sequence: CDR1 SQVTM, CDR2 ANQGSEA.